The next 29 T cell receptor beta chains were all read from a single sample in a study of post-analysis software for immune sequencing data. TCR beta cDNA libraries included unique molecular identifiers. TCRdb used MiXCR to reprocess the PCR reads, holding one entry per CDR3 protein. The repertoire holds under 200,000 distinct CDR3 sequences, roughly 40% seen once, with roughly 28% in the top ten. The sequencing here drew on blood, taken after autologous hematopoietic stem cell transplantation. The receptors come from a girl aged 5 to 17 with multiple sclerosis.

This chain connects TRBV6-2 or TRBV6-3 to TRBJ2-7; D gene ambiguous. The V gene's germline CDR1 is MNHEY and CDR2 SVGEGT. This CDR3 comprises 12 residues. The V end was cut by 7 bases, the J end by 3 bases, with 10 bases between. The CDR3 DNA follows: TGTGCCAGCAAGGCAGCCCGCTACGAGCAGTACTTC. This codes for CASKAARYEQYF.

With regard to this clonotype: A much larger clone is a single base away; this may be a read error. The chain combines TRBV20-1 with TRBJ2-4, with D perhaps matching TRBD1 (5 bases). CDR3 size: 15 residues. The V gene's germline CDR1 is DFQATT and CDR2 SNEGSKA (reference sequence). CDR3 sequence (DNA): TGCTGTGCTAGAGTGTTCGCAGGGGCCAAAAACATTCAGTACTTC. Its protein is CCARVFAGAKNIQYF.

CDR3 bases: TGTGCCAGCAGTGAAGCCCTGACCTGGTACGAGCAGTACTTC. It codes for CASSEALTWYEQYF. This rearrangement joins TRBV6-1 to TRBJ2-7; D remains ambiguous. Germline CDR1 is MNHNS and CDR2 is SASEGT. Trimming left V 0 bases short and J 4 bases short, with 10 bases between. CDR3 length: 14 amino acids.

A note on this clonotype: One end of the junction does not line up with germline, which may come from a read error. This chain connects TRBV6-5 to TRBJ2-5; 16 bases line up with TRBD2. Germline loops: CDR1 MNHEY, CDR2 SVGAGI. CDR3 length: 16 residues. CDR3 DNA sequence: TGTGCCAGCAGCCGCGGGACTAGCGGGAGGGGAGAGGCCCAGTACTTC. This gives the protein CASSRGTSGRGEAQYF.

This clonotype has a handful of counts. The V and J genes are TRBV5-4 and TRBJ2-7, with TRBD2 matching 11 bases. Per the germline V gene, CDR1 is SGHNT and CDR2 is YYREEE (reference sequence). The CDR3 extends over 16 amino acids. With V trimmed by 4 bases and J by 2 bases, 8 bases remained unmatched. CDR3 protein: CASSPTSGSSAYEQYF. CDR3 nucleotide sequence: TGTGCCAGCAGCCCTACTAGCGGGAGTAGCGCCTACGAGCAGTACTTC.

There are many counts of this clonotype. The V gene is TRBV20-1, the J gene TRBJ2-7, with TRBD1 as a possible D gene (5 bases). The V end was cut by 4 bases, the J end by 0 bases, with 19 bases between. The germline V gene encodes CDR1 DFQATT and CDR2 SNEGSKA (reference sequence). The CDR3 has 16 amino acids. The CDR3: CSAKDVRQGFSYEQYF. DNA of the CDR3: TGCAGTGCTAAAGACGTCAGGCAGGGATTCTCCTACGAGCAGTACTTC.

This clonotype was observed a few times. This chain connects TRBV19 to TRBJ2-7; D unresolved. The CDR3 extends over 15 amino acids. Deletions cut 2 bases from V and 2 bases from J, with 13 bases between. From germline, CDR1 is LNHDA and CDR2 SQIVND (reference sequence). The CDR3 nucleotides are TGTGCCAGTAGTATAATGGACGTCGGCACCTACGAGCAGTACTTC. This sequence encodes CASSIMDVGTYEQYF.

V and J are TRBV20-1 and TRBJ2-1; perhaps TRBD1 as D (7 bases). CDR1 and CDR2 from the germline V gene are DFQATT and SNEGSKA (reference sequence). The CDR3 is 14 residues long. With 0 bases removed from V and 8 bases from J, the gap between germline ends came to 14 bases. This CDR3 reads CSAREGGGWDEQFF. The CDR3 DNA reads as TGCAGTGCTAGAGAAGGAGGGGGCTGGGATGAGCAGTTCTTC.

CDR3 region: CASSSSGPGEQYF. Written as DNA, the CDR3 is TGTGCCAGCAGCTCCTCAGGACCTGGCGAGCAGTACTTC. The chain combines TRBV7-9 with TRBJ2-5; D is undetermined. The J call may be incorrect, as the DNA end agrees better with TRBJ2-7. CDR1 is SEHNR, CDR2 FQNEAQ, per germline (reference sequence). The CDR3 loop spans 13 amino acids.

This clonotype was recorded at least ten times. The chain joins TRBV3-1 to TRBJ2-1, with 7 bases aligning to TRBD2. CDR3 length equals 15 residues. The germline gives CDR1 LGHDT, CDR2 YNNKEL (reference sequence). Trimming at V came to 1 base and at J to 5 bases, leaving 5 bases not matched to a gene. CDR3 DNA: TGTGCCAGCAGCCAAGGTTGGGCGGGGGACAATGAGCAGTTCTTC. Translated, it gives CASSQGWAGDNEQFF.

The chain combines TRBV6-1 with TRBJ2-1; D call uncertain. The germline V gene has CDR1 MNHNS and CDR2 SASEGT. This CDR3 region has 12 residues. V shed 3 bases and J shed 5 bases, with 5 bases lying between them. This CDR3 reads CASSELNNEQFF. CDR3 sequence (DNA): TGTGCCAGCAGTGAGCTCAACAATGAGCAGTTCTTC.

The gene calls are TRBV7-9 and TRBJ2-1, with TRBD2 matching over 13 bases. Germline CDR1 and CDR2: SEHNR and FQNEAQ (reference sequence). J was trimmed by 7 bases and V by 5 bases; bases with no gene match: 17. CDR3 length equals 19 residues. In DNA, the CDR3 is TGTGCCAGCAGCCCCCCCCGGACTAGCGGGAGCCATTCAGAAAATGAGCAGTTCTTC. This codes for CASSPPRTSGSHSENEQFF.

In this sample, this clonotype turned up a few times. The chain joins TRBV12-3 or TRBV12-4 to TRBJ2-7; 10 bases align to TRBD1. The CDR3 is made up of 14 amino acids. The V gene end was trimmed by 6 bases and the J gene end by 6 bases; junction bases not matched to a gene: 8. CDR3 sequence reads: CASSSGQGGREQYF. Written as DNA, the CDR3 is TGTGCCAGCAGCTCAGGACAGGGGGGGCGCGAGCAGTACTTC.

In its sample, this clonotype was seen once. Just one base apart from a much larger clone, this may be a read error. V and J are TRBV7-2 and TRBJ1-1, with a weak D call TRBD1 (6 bases). Between the trimmed V and J ends, which lost 4 bases and 2 bases, there was a span of 11 bases. Germline lookup yields CDR1 SGHTA and CDR2 FQGNSA. The CDR3 totals 14 residues. As DNA, the CDR3 is TGTGCCAGCAGCTGTAAGGGGGGAAACACTGAAGCTTTCTTT. This encodes CASSCKGGNTEAFF.

A few counts support this clonotype. The J gene is TRBJ2-3, the V gene TRBV27, with 8 bases lining up with TRBD2. Germline CDR1 reads MNHEY; CDR2 reads SMNVEV (reference sequence). The junction had 14 bases not matched to a gene; V was cut back by 2 bases and J by 4 bases. This CDR3 has 18 residues. CDR3: CASSLRVAGGTGADTQYF. For the CDR3, the DNA is TGTGCCAGCAGTTTAAGGGTGGCGGGAGGCACCGGGGCAGATACGCAGTATTTT.

The rearrangement links TRBV12-3 or TRBV12-4 to TRBJ2-3; a weak D match, TRBD2 (6 bases). CDR3 size: 14 residues. V shed 1 base and J shed 5 bases, with 10 bases lying between them. CDR3 coding DNA: TGTGCCAGCAGTTTAGGCGGGGCCGAAGATACGCAGTATTTT. Its translation is CASSLGGAEDTQYF.

There are a few counts of this clonotype. This chain uses TRBV19 with TRBJ1-5, with 7 nucleotides matching TRBD1. V shed 3 bases and J 6 bases; nucleotides not matched to a gene: 14. There are 17 residues in the CDR3. Germline V gene data show CDR1 as LNHDA and CDR2 as SQIVND (reference sequence). The DNA of the CDR3 is TGTGCCAGTAGTATTCCACGACAGGGATCTAAAGGTCAGCCCCAGCATTTT. Translated: CASSIPRQGSKGQPQHF.

This clonotype was observed a handful of times. DNA of the CDR3: TGCAGCGTCAGTAAAACCCTATCGGCGGAGCAGTTCTTC. Translated, it gives CSVSKTLSAEQFF. The chain links TRBV29-1 to TRBJ2-1; no firm D call. This CDR3 has 13 amino acids. Germline V gives CDR1 SQVTM, CDR2 ANQGSEA. V was trimmed by 6 bases and J by 10 bases, leaving 19 bases between them.

The chain recombines TRBV11-2 with TRBJ2-1, with 12 bases matching TRBD2. Trimming took 5 bases from V and 8 from J; bases not matched to a gene: 7. Germline V CDR1 and CDR2: SGHAT, FQNNGV. This CDR3 is 15 amino acids long. CDR3 amino acids: CASSEGLAGGYEQFF. The CDR3 DNA reads as TGTGCCAGCAGCGAAGGGCTAGCGGGAGGGTATGAGCAGTTCTTC.

The rearrangement uses TRBV3-1 and TRBJ1-2; D is unclear. The germline V gene has CDR1 LGHDT and CDR2 YNNKEL (reference sequence). This CDR3 region has 15 residues. V lost 0 bases and J lost 4, with 12 bases in between. The CDR3 spells CASSQDLAGFYGYTF. For the CDR3, the DNA is TGTGCCAGCAGCCAAGATCTGGCAGGCTTCTATGGCTACACCTTC.

In regard to this clonotype: This may arise from a read error, as a much more abundant clone is one base away. The V and J genes are TRBV7-2 and TRBJ2-5; maybe TRBD2 (5 bases). Germline V lookup: CDR1 SGHTA, CDR2 FQGNSA. The CDR3 totals 16 residues. With 1 base removed from V and 5 bases from J, the gap between germline ends came to 17 bases. CDR3 protein: CASSLVMWEPRETQYF. The DNA of the CDR3 is TGTGCCAGCAGCTTAGTAATGTGGGAGCCTCGTGAGACCCAGTACTTC. Full variable domain (remainder filled in from reference TRBV7-2 and TRBJ2-5): GAGVSQSPSNKVTEKGKDVELRCDPISGHTALYWYRQSLGQGLEFLIYFQGNSAPDKSGLPSDRFSAERTGGSVSTLTIQRTQQEDSAVYLCASSLVMWEPRETQYFGPGTRLLVL.

This chain links TRBV5-1 with TRBJ2-6; D is unresolved. This CDR3 region has 15 residues. The germline V and J ends were trimmed by 1 base and 1 base, with 6 bases remaining between them. Germline-derived CDR1 and CDR2 are SGHRS and YFSETQ. The CDR3 protein is CASSLRISGANVLTF. CDR3 in DNA: TGCGCCAGCAGCTTGAGGATATCTGGGGCCAACGTCCTGACTTTC.

This chain links TRBV28 with TRBJ2-7, with TRBD2 matching over 8 bases. The J call may be in error: the DNA end matches TRBJ2-4 better. The CDR3 covers 13 residues. Germline CDR1 MDHEN, CDR2 SYDVKM. The CDR3 region has the DNA TGTGCCAGCAGACCACCCGGGGGGGACATTCAGTACTTC. Protein sequence: CASRPPGGDIQYF.

The V gene is TRBV14, the J gene TRBJ2-1; TRBD2 might be the D (6 bases). V was clipped by 6 bases and J by 7 bases, with 13 bases between them. Germline V gene sequence: CDR1 SGHDN, CDR2 FVKESK. The CDR3 sequence is 13 residues long. CDR3 bases: TGTGCCAGCAGGTGGAGGGCGCTGAATGAGCAGTTCTTC. This sequence encodes CASRWRALNEQFF.

The table lists this clonotype with many counts. The chain uses TRBV2 and TRBJ2-1; D uncertain. There are 16 residues in the CDR3. V lost 2 bases, J lost 1 base, and 12 bases lay in between. Per germline, CDR1 SNHLY and CDR2 FYNNEI. The CDR3 nucleotides are TGTGCCAGCAGTGAACTCTCTGGCGGATCCTACAATGAGCAGTTCTTC. It translates to CASSELSGGSYNEQFF. Filled out from reference TRBV2 and TRBJ2-1, the complete variable domain reads EPEVTQTPSHQVTQMGQEVILRCVPISNHLYFYWYRQILGQKVEFLVSFYNNEISEKSEIFDDQFSVERPDGSNFTLKIRSTKLEDSAMYFCASSELSGGSYNEQFFGPGTRLTVL.

The rearrangement joins TRBV12-3 or TRBV12-4 to TRBJ2-1, with D perhaps matching TRBD2 (5 bases). The end of the DNA fits TRBJ2-7 better, so the J call may be wrong. This CDR3 has 14 amino acids. The CDR3 sequence is CASRKDWLYNEQYF. The CDR3 DNA reads TGTGCCAGCAGGAAGGACTGGCTTTACAATGAGCAGTACTTC.

The gene calls are TRBV20-1 and TRBJ2-7, with 10 bases identical to TRBD2. CDR1 and CDR2 from the germline V gene are DFQATT and SNEGSKA (reference sequence). The CDR3 contains 15 residues. The ends lost 3 bases at V and 1 base at J; junction bases unmatched: 6. The CDR3 spells CSARPSGSYSYEQYF. The CDR3 DNA is TGCAGTGCTAGGCCTAGCGGGAGTTATTCCTACGAGCAGTACTTC.

Many counts were recorded for this clonotype. V and J are TRBV29-1 and TRBJ1-6; D might be TRBD1 (5 bases). This CDR3 has 13 amino acids. The germline V gene encodes CDR1 SQVTM and CDR2 ANQGSEA. With 7 bases removed from V and 2 bases from J, the gap between germline ends came to 9 bases. CDR3 sequence (DNA): TGCAGCGCTCGGACAACCTATAATTCACCCCTCCACTTT. Protein: CSARTTYNSPLHF.

This chain links TRBV30 with TRBJ2-5; D tentatively fits TRBD1 or TRBD2 (5 bases each). CDR3 size: 11 residues. Trimming shortened V by 6 bases and J by 9 bases, and 14 bases separated the two germline ends. Germline V gene sequence: CDR1 GTSNPN, CDR2 SVGIG (reference sequence). In DNA, the CDR3 is TGTGCCTGCCACCAGGGAGCGGCCCAGTACTTC. Its translation: CACHQGAAQYF. The variable domain in full, with the rest retrieved from reference TRBV30 and TRBJ2-5, is SQTIHQWPATLVQPVGSPLSLECTVEGTSNPNLYWYRQAAGRGLQLLFYSVGIGQISSEVPQNLSASRPQDRQFILSSKKLLLSDSGFYLCACHQGAAQYFGPGTRLLVL.